This T cell receptor (beta chain) was identified in a study of technical replicates of blood from a handful of donors. TCRdb keeps only in-frame clones here, not all; method: immunoSEQ multiplex PCR. The table records some 99,000 clones, about 96% of them present only once. This CDR3 has 12 residues. V dropped 6 bases and J dropped 6 bases, with 14 bases sitting between them. Germline lookup yields CDR1 SQVTM and CDR2 ANQGSEA. Specimen: T cells isolated from PBMCs. V gene TRBV29-1 combines with J gene TRBJ1-2; D remains ambiguous. This TCR was recovered from a human donor in good health. CDR3 coding DNA: TGCAGCGTCCGCGGGCAGAATGATGGCTACACCTTC. This codes for CSVRGQNDGYTF.